This T cell receptor beta chain was identified during a study of blood T cell repertoires in COVID-19. The method was immunoSEQ multiplex PCR; TCRdb's version includes in-frame clones alone and lacks a portion of them. Of about 350,000 clones in the sample, about 91% were seen once. The sample taken for sequencing was peripheral blood. This clonotype was sampled from a man aged 25-45 years with COVID-19, enrolled during active disease.

CDR3 region: CASSQDRAGGSEQYF. For the CDR3, the DNA is TGCGCCAGCAGCCAAGATCGAGCGGGGGGATCCGAGCAGTACTTC. The chain recombines TRBV4-3 with TRBJ2-7, with TRBD2 matching 9 bases. Looked up from germline, CDR1 is LGHNA and CDR2 is YSLEER. The CDR3 is 15 residues long. The J segment lost 6 bases and the V segment lost 0 bases, leaving 6 bases of the junction unmatched.